Listed below are T cell receptor beta chains from one sample, sequenced in a study of OX40 agonist ivuxolimab in advanced cancers. TCRdb keeps only in-frame clones here, not all; method: immunoSEQ multiplex PCR. The table lists over 85,000 clones, approximately 80% of them singletons. Here the sequenced sample was CD4+ or CD8+ T cells sorted from blood, taken in a trial of the OX40 agonist ivuxolimab. These receptors came from an adult with an advanced solid tumor such as melanoma, head and neck, liver or kidney cancer. The CDR3 runs from the conserved cysteine through the conserved F or W. D genes are given only for firm matches. The size field is filled for only some rows; it gives once, few, many or a size class.

13	TRBJ2-1	-	-	TRBV7-2	CASSFARGNEQFF	TGTGCCAGCAGCTTTGCTCGGGGTAATGAGCAGTTCTTC
18	TRBJ2-7	-	-	TRBV28	CASSRLASLRAYDYEQYF	TGTGCCAGCAGTAGGTTGGCCTCGCTCCGGGCTTACGACTACGAGCAGTACTTC
16	TRBJ2-7	-	TRBD2	TRBV4-3	CASSHTTGLAGGEQYF	TGCGCCAGCAGCCATACCACCGGACTAGCGGGGGGCGAGCAGTACTTC
13	TRBJ2-1	-	-	TRBV5-1	CASSLAQYNEQFF	TGCGCCAGCAGCTTGGCGCAGTACAATGAGCAGTTCTTC
16	TRBJ1-5	-	-	TRBV28	CASSLRGVGSNQPQHF	TGTGCCAGCAGTTTAAGAGGGGTCGGGAGCAATCAGCCCCAGCATTTT
13	TRBJ2-7	-	-	TRBV19	CASSKPQSYEQYF	TGTGCCAGTAGTAAACCCCAATCCTACGAGCAGTACTTC
14	TRBJ1-4	-	TRBD1	TRBV28	CASSSPDREFRLFF	TGTGCCAGCAGTTCCCCAGACAGGGAATTTCGACTGTTTTTT
15	TRBJ1-1	-	TRBD1	TRBV7-9	CASSPSGTVNTEAFF	TGTGCCAGCAGCCCTTCGGGGACAGTAAACACTGAAGCTTTCTTT
17	TRBJ2-5	-	-	TRBV28	CASSHLSRGAHQETQYF	TGTGCCAGCAGCCACCTGTCCCGGGGCGCCCACCAAGAGACCCAGTACTTC
16	TRBJ2-3	-	TRBD1	TRBV4-2	CASSQDGGQGADTQYF	TGTGCCAGCAGCCAAGATGGCGGACAGGGGGCGGATACGCAGTATTTT
15	TRBJ1-4	-	-	TRBV9	CASSAKQWTNEKLFF	TGTGCCAGCAGCGCCAAACAGTGGACTAATGAAAAACTGTTTTTT
13	TRBJ1-2	few	-	TRBV2	CASRPLTQGGYTF	TGTGCCAGCAGGCCCCTGACACAGGGTGGCTACACCTTC
15	TRBJ1-3	-	-	TRBV5-4	CASSSQAASGNTIYF	TGTGCCAGCAGCTCACAAGCGGCCTCTGGAAACACCATATATTTT
13	TRBJ2-1	-	-	TRBV9	CASSVVGVSEQFF	TGTGCCAGCAGCGTAGTCGGGGTTTCGGAGCAGTTCTTC
17	TRBJ1-3	once	-	TRBV7-6	CASSSRDGPDSGNTIYF	TGTGCCAGCAGCTCAAGGGACGGGCCCGACTCTGGAAACACCATATATTTT
13	TRBJ2-7	few	TRBD1	TRBV19	CASSSGQGLQQYF	TGTGCCAGTAGTTCGGGACAGGGGTTGCAGCAGTACTTC
15	TRBJ1-6	-	TRBD1	TRBV6-1	CASSGWTGSGSPLHF	TGTGCCAGCAGTGGATGGACAGGTTCGGGGTCACCCCTCCACTTT
15	TRBJ1-2	-	-	TRBV7-9	CASSLDSFSNYGYTF	TGTGCCAGCAGCCTCGACAGTTTCAGTAACTATGGCTACACCTTC
12	TRBJ2-1	-	-	TRBV28	CASRGAPSEQFF	TGTGCCAGCAGGGGGGCCCCTAGTGAGCAGTTCTTC